This T cell receptor beta chain was documented in a study of T cells in Graves' hyperthyroidism and ophthalmopathy. For the study at large: The initial diagnosis was the point when peripheral blood was collected, ahead of any treatment. Study results and limitations: Most clonotypes expanded in thyroid above 0.001 were likewise present in blood.

The study left out patients who had uncontrolled infection, other autoimmune disease, pregnancy or lactation. Cells are PBMCs isolated from about 10 ml of fresh blood. The investigators amplified TCR beta CDR3 regions from RNA transcripts. First-round RT-PCR with HTBI primers amplified the TCR CDR3 region. MiXCR, run by TCRdb on the multiplex PCR reads, gives a single entry per CDR3 protein. Of 500,000 to 650,000 distinct CDR3 sequences detected, about 15% appear once; the ten largest clones hold about 12%. About this clonotype: Its target is not known.

The specimen was blood. This clonotype was obtained from a woman between 45 and 65 years old with Graves' ophthalmopathy.

The CDR3, as DNA: TGCAGCGTTGATAAGGGTAACACCGGGGAGCTGTTTTTT. Translation: CSVDKGNTGELFF. The J gene is TRBJ2-2, the V gene TRBV29-1; D is uncertain. Germline V gives CDR1 SQVTM, CDR2 ANQGSEA. V gave up 3 bases and J gave up 2 bases, with 7 bases separating them. There are 13 residues in the CDR3.